This record covers a single T cell receptor (beta chain). These data originate in a study of blood T cell repertoires in COVID-19. Study-level information: From the United States, Italy and Spain came samples of acute and convalescent COVID-19. PBMCs, B-cell-depleted T cells, or T cells were the source of the cDNA or gDNA that made up the material.

In the source study's methods: How many nucleated cells were present was estimated from reference gene primer amplification. The repertoire was sequenced with immunoSEQ multiplex PCR; TCRdb's copy has only in-frame clones and lacks some. V and J calls and clone size are copied from that table; D and trimming were computed from the DNA. Here the sample spans about 230,000 clones, around four fifths being singletons. This CDR3 region has 17 residues. The germline gives CDR1 SGHVS, CDR2 FQNEAQ. Trimming at V came to 1 base and at J to 1 base, leaving 6 bases not matched to a gene. This TCR was recovered from a woman between 65 and 79 years old with active or convalescent COVID-19. The chain is built from TRBV7-8 and TRBJ1-5; 8 nucleotides align to TRBD1. The sequenced material came from peripheral blood. The CDR3 DNA reads TGTGCCAGCAGCTTAGGGAGGACAGGGACGAGCAATCAGCCCCAGCATTTT. Its translation: CASSLGRTGTSNQPQHF.